The present entry profiles one T cell receptor (beta chain) with its context. These data originate in a study of control samples from healthy donors and cancer patients. Sequenced by immunoSEQ multiplex PCR; TCRdb stores in-frame clones only, minus some. Reported are some 180,000 clones; the ten largest clones contain less than 2.5%. The CDR3 has 16 residues. V shed 4 bases, J shed 3 bases, and the junction held 11 bases outside the gene matches. Germline V lookup: CDR1 SQVTM, CDR2 ANQGSEA. The genes are TRBV29-1 and TRBJ2-5, with 10 bases identical to TRBD1. The receptor was isolated from a woman in her thirties in good health. Sequencing was done on a sample of blood. The CDR3 coding sequence is TGCAGCGTTGGGACAGGGGGGGCGTTATGGGAAGAGACCCAGTACTTC. Protein sequence: CSVGTGGALWEETQYF.